This is a list of T cell receptor beta chains from one sample in a study of cytomegalovirus exposure and HLA in healthy donors. Profiling relied on immunoSEQ multiplex PCR, and the TCRdb table lists in-frame clones only, not all of them. The sample records 150,000 to 200,000 clones, less than 80% being singletons. Sequenced input: PBMCs. These receptors originate from a man aged 18 to 35 in good health and CMV-seronegative. Each CDR3 is given with its conserved first and last residue. Fields, in order: clone size, V gene, D gene, J gene, CDR3 protein, CDR3 DNA. A D gene is named only where the DNA matches it firmly. Clone size, where shown, is once, few, many, or a class for clones that have expanded.

size: .
V: TRBV5-1
D: TRBD2
J: TRBJ2-1
CDR3: CASSPGTSGGHEQFF
DNA: TGCGCCAGCAGCCCGGGGACTAGCGGGGGCCATGAGCAGTTCTTC

size: .
V: TRBV30
D: .
J: TRBJ1-2
CDR3: CAWSGGAGLSDYGYTF
DNA: TGTGCCTGGAGCGGAGGGGCGGGGCTGAGTGACTATGGCTACACCTTC

size: .
V: TRBV5-1
D: TRBD1
J: TRBJ2-1
CDR3: CASSPDRADEQFF
DNA: TGCGCCAGCAGCCCGGACAGGGCAGATGAGCAGTTCTTC

size: once
V: TRBV28
D: .
J: TRBJ1-3
CDR3: CASSLNPSSGNTIYF
DNA: TGTGCCAGCAGTTTAAATCCGAGCTCTGGAAACACCATATATTTT

size: few
V: TRBV7-3
D: TRBD2
J: TRBJ2-7
CDR3: CASSLSSSGDYEQYF
DNA: TGTGCCAGCAGCTTAAGCTCTAGCGGCGACTACGAGCAGTACTTC

size: .
V: TRBV5-4
D: .
J: TRBJ1-2
CDR3: CASSSPPGENTF
DNA: TGTGCCAGCAGCTCACCCCCTGGGGAGAACACCTTC

size: few
V: TRBV4-1
D: TRBD2
J: TRBJ2-7
CDR3: CASSRVAGAYEQYF
DNA: TGCGCCAGCAGCCGAGTAGCGGGAGCCTACGAGCAGTACTTC

size: once
V: TRBV6-1
D: .
J: TRBJ1-3
CDR3: CASSLRELAGNTIYF
DNA: TGTGCCAGCAGCCTTCGGGAGCTGGCTGGAAACACCATATATTTT

size: .
V: TRBV19
D: TRBD1
J: TRBJ1-1
CDR3: CASSITQGGRAFF
DNA: TGTGCCAGTAGTATCACACAGGGGGGTCGGGCTTTCTTT

size: few
V: TRBV20-1
D: TRBD1
J: TRBJ1-2
CDR3: CSAGTAGYTF
DNA: TGCAGTGCGGGGACAGCCGGCTACACCTTC

size: .
V: TRBV10-3
D: TRBD2
J: TRBJ2-7
CDR3: CAISAWSGGNVYEQYF
DNA: TGTGCCATCAGTGCGTGGTCGGGGGGGAATGTCTACGAGCAGTACTTC

size: .
V: TRBV7-2
D: .
J: TRBJ1-2
CDR3: CASSLTAGEGYTF
DNA: TGTGCCAGCAGCTTAACGGCAGGGGAAGGCTACACCTTC

size: .
V: TRBV5-4
D: TRBD1
J: TRBJ1-2
CDR3: CASSFAGTGGFGGYGYTF
DNA: TGTGCCAGCAGCTTCGCCGGGACAGGGGGGTTTGGAGGCTATGGCTACACCTTC

size: once
V: TRBV30
D: .
J: TRBJ2-1
CDR3: CAWSVGASSYNEQFF
DNA: TGTGCCTGGAGTGTAGGGGCCAGCTCCTACAATGAGCAGTTCTTC

size: few
V: TRBV10-1
D: .
J: TRBJ1-1
CDR3: CASRGRWPPEAFF
DNA: TGCGCCAGCAGGGGGAGGTGGCCACCTGAAGCTTTCTTT

size: .
V: TRBV15
D: .
J: TRBJ1-1
CDR3: CATSRDDRGRGTEAFF
DNA: TGTGCCACCAGCAGAGATGATAGAGGGAGAGGCACTGAAGCTTTCTTT

size: .
V: TRBV19
D: TRBD1
J: TRBJ2-3
CDR3: CASSIRTGTDTQYF
DNA: TGTGCCAGTAGTATACGGACAGGAACTGATACGCAGTATTTT

size: .
V: TRBV5-1
D: TRBD2
J: TRBJ2-1
CDR3: CASSSSGGAYNEQFF
DNA: TGCGCCAGCAGCTCAAGCGGGGGGGCTTACAATGAGCAGTTCTTC

size: .
V: TRBV2
D: .
J: TRBJ2-3
CDR3: CASSYRGRDTQYF
DNA: TGTGCCAGCAGTTACCGGGGGAGAGATACGCAGTATTTT

size: .
V: TRBV6-6
D: .
J: TRBJ1-2
CDR3: CASSDGGMTNYGYTF
DNA: TGTGCCAGCAGTGACGGGGGGATGACTAACTATGGCTACACCTTC

size: few
V: TRBV6-5
D: TRBD1
J: TRBJ2-7
CDR3: CASSYSMGQGHEQYF
DNA: TGTGCCAGCAGTTACTCGATGGGACAGGGCCACGAGCAGTACTTC

size: .
V: TRBV25-1
D: .
J: TRBJ1-2
CDR3: CASSDLRRNGYTF
DNA: TGTGCCAGCAGTGATCTTAGGAGAAATGGCTACACCTTC

size: .
V: TRBV15
D: TRBD1
J: TRBJ2-3
CDR3: CATSRRTGDTDTQYF
DNA: TGTGCCACCAGCAGGAGGACAGGGGACACAGATACGCAGTATTTT

size: .
V: TRBV19
D: TRBD1
J: TRBJ1-4
CDR3: CATSFGTVNEKLFF
DNA: TGTGCCACCTCCTTCGGGACAGTGAACGAAAAACTGTTTTTT

size: few
V: TRBV7-9
D: .
J: TRBJ1-4
CDR3: CASSLNPAPQGLNEKLFF
DNA: TGTGCCAGCAGCTTAAATCCCGCCCCCCAGGGCCTGAATGAAAAACTGTTTTTT

size: few
V: TRBV6-1
D: .
J: TRBJ1-3
CDR3: CASSESGVGNTIYF
DNA: TGTGCCAGCAGTGAATCGGGGGTAGGAAACACCATATATTTT

size: .
V: TRBV7-8
D: .
J: TRBJ1-1
CDR3: CASSLGPRGANTEAFF
DNA: TGTGCCAGCAGCTTAGGGCCGCGGGGGGCCAACACTGAAGCTTTCTTT

size: once
V: TRBV6-6
D: .
J: TRBJ1-2
CDR3: CASRYRGSLNYGYTF
DNA: TGTGCCAGCAGGTACCGGGGGAGCCTTAACTATGGCTACACCTTC

size: .
V: TRBV6-1
D: .
J: TRBJ2-2
CDR3: CASSGQGHGELFF
DNA: TGTGCCAGCAGTGGCCAGGGCCACGGGGAGCTGTTTTTT

size: .
V: TRBV18
D: .
J: TRBJ2-2
CDR3: CASSPFTGAHTGELFF
DNA: TGTGCCAGCTCACCTTTCACGGGAGCTCACACCGGGGAGCTGTTTTTT

size: few
V: TRBV2
D: TRBD1
J: TRBJ1-4
CDR3: CASRTDRADNEKLFF
DNA: TGTGCCAGCAGGACCGACAGGGCCGATAATGAAAAACTGTTTTTT

size: .
V: TRBV28
D: TRBD1
J: TRBJ2-7
CDR3: CASTIGTGGFYEQYF
DNA: TGTGCCAGCACCATCGGGACAGGGGGTTTCTACGAGCAGTACTTC

size: .
V: TRBV15
D: TRBD2
J: TRBJ2-7
CDR3: CATSRGASGYQYEQYF
DNA: TGTGCCACCAGCAGAGGCGCTAGCGGGTACCAATACGAGCAGTACTTC

size: few
V: TRBV2
D: TRBD2
J: TRBJ2-7
CDR3: CASRDLAGGQYEQYF
DNA: TGTGCCAGCAGGGACCTAGCGGGGGGGCAATACGAGCAGTACTTC

size: .
V: TRBV6-1
D: TRBD1
J: TRBJ2-5
CDR3: CASRGTGRETQYF
DNA: TGTGCCAGCAGGGGGACAGGGAGAGAGACCCAGTACTTC

size: .
V: TRBV6-6
D: TRBD2
J: TRBJ2-3
CDR3: CASSPLSGGVGTQYF
DNA: TGTGCCAGCAGTCCCTTGTCGGGAGGGGTAGGTACGCAGTATTTT

size: .
V: TRBV13
D: .
J: TRBJ1-2
CDR3: CASSLVGRAGYTF
DNA: TGTGCCAGCAGCTTAGTGGGCAGGGCTGGCTACACCTTC

size: few
V: TRBV25-1
D: .
J: TRBJ1-6
CDR3: CASSGGLGSYNSPLHF
DNA: TGTGCCAGCAGTGGAGGATTGGGCTCCTATAATTCACCCCTCCACTTT

size: .
V: TRBV5-1
D: .
J: TRBJ1-5
CDR3: CASSLEGTGVNQPQHF
DNA: TGCGCCAGCAGCTTGGAGGGCACAGGAGTCAATCAGCCCCAGCATTTT

size: .
V: TRBV10-3
D: .
J: TRBJ2-3
CDR3: CAIRQGSSTDTQYF
DNA: TGTGCCATCAGGCAGGGGTCTAGCACAGATACGCAGTATTTT

size: few
V: TRBV9
D: TRBD2
J: TRBJ2-5
CDR3: CASSDHPQTSGGAEETQYF
DNA: TGTGCCAGCAGTGATCACCCCCAGACTAGCGGGGGGGCGGAAGAGACCCAGTACTTC

size: .
V: TRBV6-5
D: .
J: TRBJ2-7
CDR3: CASSEVVRAYEQYF
DNA: TGTGCCAGCAGTGAAGTGGTCAGGGCCTACGAGCAGTACTTC

size: .
V: TRBV28
D: TRBD1
J: TRBJ1-1
CDR3: CASRTGTGRTEAFF
DNA: TGTGCCAGCAGGACCGGGACAGGGAGGACTGAAGCTTTCTTT

size: .
V: TRBV5-1
D: TRBD2
J: TRBJ2-1
CDR3: CASSGAGGGNEQFF
DNA: TGCGCCAGCAGCGGGGCGGGAGGTGGGAATGAGCAGTTCTTC

size: .
V: TRBV30
D: TRBD1
J: TRBJ1-4
CDR3: CAWTDRALGEKLFF
DNA: TGTGCCTGGACCGACAGGGCCTTAGGGGAAAAACTGTTTTTT

size: .
V: TRBV7-9
D: TRBD2
J: TRBJ2-7
CDR3: CASSSSRTSGAYEQYF
DNA: TGTGCCAGCAGCTCGTCCCGGACTAGCGGGGCCTACGAGCAGTACTTC

size: few
V: TRBV30
D: TRBD1
J: TRBJ1-6
CDR3: CAWSKDRSNSPLHF
DNA: TGTGCCTGGTCCAAGGACAGGAGTAATTCACCCCTCCACTTT

size: .
V: TRBV30
D: .
J: TRBJ2-1
CDR3: CAWSPTRVHWNEQFF
DNA: TGTGCCTGGAGCCCCACCAGGGTCCATTGGAATGAGCAGTTCTTC

size: .
V: TRBV7-3
D: TRBD1
J: TRBJ2-1
CDR3: CASSHGGQGNEQFF
DNA: TGTGCCAGCAGCCACGGAGGACAGGGGAATGAGCAGTTCTTC

size: .
V: TRBV9
D: TRBD1
J: TRBJ2-1
CDR3: CASSVARDRGYNEQFF
DNA: TGTGCCAGCAGCGTAGCCCGGGACAGGGGATACAATGAGCAGTTCTTC

size: .
V: TRBV15
D: .
J: TRBJ1-1
CDR3: CATRGGMNTEAFF
DNA: TGTGCCACCCGCGGGGGCATGAACACTGAAGCTTTCTTT

size: .
V: TRBV7-6
D: TRBD1
J: TRBJ1-4
CDR3: CASSRRQGPNEKLFF
DNA: TGTGCCAGCAGCCGGAGACAGGGCCCTAATGAAAAACTGTTTTTT

size: once
V: TRBV2
D: .
J: TRBJ2-6
CDR3: CASSEFSSVLGANVLTF
DNA: TGTGCCAGCAGTGAATTTTCCTCCGTTTTGGGGGCCAACGTCCTGACTTTC

size: .
V: TRBV5-1
D: .
J: TRBJ2-5
CDR3: CASSLGLRDQETQYF
DNA: TGCGCCAGCAGCTTGGGGCTCCGGGATCAAGAGACCCAGTACTTC

size: .
V: TRBV6-4
D: TRBD1
J: TRBJ2-1
CDR3: CASSVQNRGYEQFF
DNA: TGTGCCAGCAGTGTTCAAAACAGGGGGTATGAGCAGTTCTTC

size: .
V: TRBV5-4
D: .
J: TRBJ2-2
CDR3: CASRAWGDGGELFF
DNA: TGTGCCAGCAGGGCGTGGGGAGATGGCGGGGAGCTGTTTTTT

size: .
V: TRBV5-1
D: TRBD2
J: TRBJ2-3
CDR3: CASSLAKGLAGSTDTQYF
DNA: TGCGCCAGCAGCTTGGCGAAGGGACTAGCGGGGAGCACAGATACGCAGTATTTT

size: .
V: TRBV29-1
D: .
J: TRBJ1-2
CDR3: CSVVVTPSYGYTF
DNA: TGCAGCGTTGTGGTTACCCCTAGCTATGGCTACACCTTC